The entry below describes one T cell receptor beta chain. This clone was seen once. Its antigen remains undetermined. Within one base of it there is no much larger clone, and no base qualities were kept. Using the immunoSEQ assay, TCRB CDR3 regions were amplified from 1.5 to 2 micrograms of genomic DNA, or from all available DNA when less than that was on hand. The multiplex PCR employed 60 forward primers targeting TCR V beta segments and 13 reverse primers targeting J beta segments. To estimate reads per starting template, synthetic control templates were spiked into each sample at limiting dilution. The Illumina HiSeq System generated 87 bp sequencing reads. As for the authors' bioinformatics: PCR and sequencing errors were removed by a nearest neighbor algorithm that merged closely related sequences. TCR overlap was measured as the percentage of unique tumor TCR beta sequences also present in the same patient's peripheral blood. TCRdb obtained this table from immuneACCESS and retained in-frame rearrangements with V and J assigned. These tables miss some clones; where compared with another copy, unresolved V genes account for less than half of the shortfall, and the remainder is unexplained. That table furnishes V, J and clone size, whereas the DNA furnished D and trimming. This sample holds roughly 60,000 clones; around 86% were observed only once. The top ten constitute more than 9% of the sample.

This specimen comes from a study of glioma-infiltrating T cells after dendritic cell vaccination (dated by TCRdb to about 2016). Looking at the study overall: The cohort comprised 15 or so glioblastoma patients from Phase I and II dendritic cell vaccination trials, 9 newly diagnosed and 6 with recurrent disease. Patients received autologous tumor lysate-pulsed dendritic cell vaccination between the early 2000s and the early 2010s. The vaccine consisted of monocyte-derived dendritic cells cultured less than eight days with IL-4 and GM-CSF, then pulsed overnight with autologous tumor lysate. Each patient got three intradermal injections of the dendritic cell vaccine, spaced at biweekly intervals, in the arm below the axilla. In glioblastoma patients vaccinated with dendritic cells, deep sequencing of TCR beta CDR3 regions served to measure the amount of tumor-infiltrating lymphocytes and to compare repertoires between tumor and blood. Survival after dendritic cell vaccination was correlated with TCR sequencing metrics such as TIL content and the overlap between tumor and blood repertoires.

The time point tag for this specimen amounts to: after dendritic cell vaccination, including at tumor progression/relapse. Selection of patients required sufficient residual fresh-frozen tumor tissue and over two years of available survival data. None of the glioblastoma patients carried an isocitrate dehydrogenase mutation, although molecular status otherwise varied. PBMC were collected before vaccination, two weeks after the third vaccination, and at tumor progression if tumor progression occurred. The Qiagen DNeasy Blood extraction Kit was used to extract genomic DNA. V drops 5 bases and J drops 3 bases, leaving 8 bases in between. CDR3 length: 13 amino acids, cysteine to phenylalanine. CDR3 DNA only is kept here, 39 bases in frame from base 1. Per the germline V gene (reference sequence), MNHEY is the CDR1 and SMNVEV is the CDR2. Study-level results and caveats: After dendritic cell vaccination, a higher estimated pretreatment TIL content predicted longer time to progression and overall survival. The TCR overlap response model with three groups was called speculative and said to need prospective validation. TCR clonality showed no direct relationship with survival, which suggests that a diverse polyclonal response may matter. The cohort was small and heterogeneous, with few patients having full blood and tumor sets and even fewer initial-recurrent tumor pairs.

This specimen consisted of blood, obtained after dendritic cell vaccination. The source is a human donor with glioblastoma. The V and J genes are TRBV27 and TRBJ1-5; the D gene remains uncertain. CDR3 region: CASSEQTNQPQHF. In nucleotide form, the sequence is TGTGCCAGCAGTGAACAGACCAATCAGCCCCAGCATTTT.